This T cell receptor (beta chain) is from a study of technical replicates of blood from a few donors. The CDR3 sequence is 14 residues long. Looked up from germline, CDR1 is SGHKS and CDR2 is YYEKEE (reference sequence). V gave up 4 bases and J gave up 1 base; unmatched junction bases: 3. Libraries were prepared by immunoSEQ multiplex PCR; TCRdb keeps only in-frame clonotypes and omits some of them. Among 50,000 to 60,000 clones listed, about nine tenths were seen once. The sequenced material came from PBMCs. V is TRBV5-5 and J is TRBJ1-1, with 8 bases fitting TRBD1. The receptor comes from a human donor in good health. Some clones in this sample may be carry-over from other donors' samples. This chain's CDR3 is CASSLTGANTEAFF. Written as DNA, the CDR3 is TGTGCCAGCAGCCTGACAGGGGCGAACACTGAAGCTTTCTTT.